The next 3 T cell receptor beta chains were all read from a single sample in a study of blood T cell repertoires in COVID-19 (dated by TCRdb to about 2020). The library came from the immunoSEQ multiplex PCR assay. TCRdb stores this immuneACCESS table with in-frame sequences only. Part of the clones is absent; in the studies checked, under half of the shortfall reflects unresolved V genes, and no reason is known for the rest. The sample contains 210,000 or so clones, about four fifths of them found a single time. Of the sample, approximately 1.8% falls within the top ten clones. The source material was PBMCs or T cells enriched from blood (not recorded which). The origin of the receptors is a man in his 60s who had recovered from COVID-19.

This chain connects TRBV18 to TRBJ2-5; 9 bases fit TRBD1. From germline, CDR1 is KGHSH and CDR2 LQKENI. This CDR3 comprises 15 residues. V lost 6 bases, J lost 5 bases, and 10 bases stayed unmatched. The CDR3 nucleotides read TGTGCCAGCTCTAACCGACAGGGGGGGAGTGAGACCCAGTACTTC. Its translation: CASSNRQGGSETQYF.

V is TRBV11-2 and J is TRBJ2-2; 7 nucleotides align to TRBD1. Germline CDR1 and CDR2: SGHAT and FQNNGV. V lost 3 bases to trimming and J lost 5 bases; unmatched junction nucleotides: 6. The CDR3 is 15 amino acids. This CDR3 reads CASSFTGAETGELFF. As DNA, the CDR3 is TGTGCCAGCAGCTTTACAGGGGCGGAGACCGGGGAGCTGTTTTTT.

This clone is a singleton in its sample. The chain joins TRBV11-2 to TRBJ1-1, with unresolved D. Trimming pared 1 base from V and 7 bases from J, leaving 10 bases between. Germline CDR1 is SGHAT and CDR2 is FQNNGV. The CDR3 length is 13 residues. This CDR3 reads CASSLVLRGEAFF. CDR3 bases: TGTGCCAGCAGCTTAGTTTTACGCGGTGAAGCTTTCTTT.